This T cell receptor (beta chain) was recorded in a study of T-cell reconstitution after alpha-beta-depleted transplantation in children. This clonotype was seen many times. V was clipped by 3 bases and J by 9 bases, with 14 bases between them. The CDR3 extends over 14 amino acids. CDR1 is KGHDR, CDR2 SFDVKD, per germline. Using unique molecular identifiers, the investigators prepared the TCRbeta library. TCRdb re-derived calls from the PCR reads in MiXCR, one entry per CDR3 protein. The data show over 550,000 distinct CDR3 sequences, under 12% seen once. The clonotype was recovered from a human donor who donated a stem cell graft to a child with acute myeloid leukemia. The chain employs TRBV24-1 and TRBJ2-1; D tentatively fits TRBD1 or TRBD2 (5 bases each). The material sequenced was PBMCs from the stem cell graft donor, taken from the stem cell graft. This CDR3 reads CATSDPLGRPEQFF. The CDR3 nucleotides are TGTGCCACCAGTGATCCGTTGGGACGTCCTGAGCAGTTCTTC.